This T cell receptor (beta chain) appears in the sequencing data of a study of regulatory T cells in long-lasting Graves disease. Overall study: Under 3 months of antithyroid drugs had been taken by newly diagnosed Graves' patients. Findings of the study overall: Comparison showed that persistent patients shared more public clonotypes (over 2,500) than new patients (966).

Time point: newly diagnosed GD, antithyroid drugs for less than 3 months. RNA extracted from PBMCs served as the sequencing template. Graves' disease was diagnosed by American Thyroid Association guidelines. The peripheral blood volume drawn was 8.5 to 9 milliliters, and it was collected into EDTA tubes. This clonotype appeared many times. The target antigen is unknown. According to the study, TCR beta libraries were built with iRepertoire HTBI primers and CDR3-region Arm-PCR. One entry per CDR3 protein results from TCRdb running MiXCR on the multiplex PCR reads. The sample yields 200,000 to 300,000 distinct CDR3 sequences, around 20% seen once. The V end was cut by 4 bases, the J end by 0 bases, with 11 bases between. Germline assignment: CDR1 SGHRS and CDR2 YFSETQ. The CDR3 is 14 residues long.

The TCR originated in a female donor with Graves disease. Sequencing used peripheral blood mononuclear cells (PBMCs), obtained at new diagnosis, from a patient treated with antithyroid drugs. V is TRBV5-1 and J is TRBJ2-7; D might be TRBD1 (6 bases). CDR3 amino acids: CASSTGHSSYEQYF. DNA of the CDR3: TGCGCCAGCAGCACGGGACATAGCTCCTACGAGCAGTACTTC.